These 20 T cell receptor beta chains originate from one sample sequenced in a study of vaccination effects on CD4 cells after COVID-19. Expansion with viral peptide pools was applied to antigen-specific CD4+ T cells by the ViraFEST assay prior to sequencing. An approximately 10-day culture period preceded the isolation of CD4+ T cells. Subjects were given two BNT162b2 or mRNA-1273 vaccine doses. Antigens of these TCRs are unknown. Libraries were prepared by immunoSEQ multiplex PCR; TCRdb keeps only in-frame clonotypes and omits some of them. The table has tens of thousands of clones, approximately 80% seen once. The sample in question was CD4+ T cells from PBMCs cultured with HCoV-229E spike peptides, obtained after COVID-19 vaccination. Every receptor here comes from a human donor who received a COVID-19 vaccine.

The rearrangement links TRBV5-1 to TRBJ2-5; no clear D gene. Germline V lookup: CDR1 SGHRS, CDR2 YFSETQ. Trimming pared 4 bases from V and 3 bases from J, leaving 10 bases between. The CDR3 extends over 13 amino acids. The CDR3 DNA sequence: TGCGCCAGCAGCCCGGGCGTAGAAGAGACCCAGTACTTC. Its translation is CASSPGVEETQYF.

Written as DNA, the CDR3 is TGCGCCAGCAGCTTGGCTCAGATAGGAACCGGGGAGCTGTTTTTT. The encoded protein is CASSLAQIGTGELFF. The chain carries TRBV5-1 and TRBJ2-2, with unresolved D. Trimming left V 0 bases short and J 5 bases short, with 11 bases between. The CDR3 runs 15 residues. Germline loops: CDR1 SGHRS, CDR2 YFSETQ.

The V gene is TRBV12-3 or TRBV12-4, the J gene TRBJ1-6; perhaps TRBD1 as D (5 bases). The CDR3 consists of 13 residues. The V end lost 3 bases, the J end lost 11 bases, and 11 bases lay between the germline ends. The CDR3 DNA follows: TGTGCCAGCAGTTTCGGGGCCGTCCCACCCCTCCACTTT. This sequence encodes CASSFGAVPPLHF.

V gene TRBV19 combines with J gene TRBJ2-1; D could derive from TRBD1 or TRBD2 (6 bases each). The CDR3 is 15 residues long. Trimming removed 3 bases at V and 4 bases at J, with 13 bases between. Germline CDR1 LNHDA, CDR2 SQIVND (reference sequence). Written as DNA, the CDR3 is TGTGCCAGTAGTATCTGGGGGGCCGGTTACAATGAGCAGTTCTTC. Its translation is CASSIWGAGYNEQFF.

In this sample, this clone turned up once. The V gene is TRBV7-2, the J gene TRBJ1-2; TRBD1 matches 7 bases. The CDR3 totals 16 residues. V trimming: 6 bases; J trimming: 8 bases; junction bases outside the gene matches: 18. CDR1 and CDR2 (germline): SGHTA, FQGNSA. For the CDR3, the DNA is TGTGCCAGCAGTCCAATTTCAGGGGGGGGGATTGAAGGCTACACCTTC. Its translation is CASSPISGGGIEGYTF.

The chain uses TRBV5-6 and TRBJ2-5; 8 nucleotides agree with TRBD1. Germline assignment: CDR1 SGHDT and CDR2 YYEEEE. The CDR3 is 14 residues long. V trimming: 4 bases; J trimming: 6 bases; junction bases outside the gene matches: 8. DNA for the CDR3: TGTGCCAGCAGCGACCGACAGGGGTGGCAGACCCAGTACTTC. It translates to CASSDRQGWQTQYF.

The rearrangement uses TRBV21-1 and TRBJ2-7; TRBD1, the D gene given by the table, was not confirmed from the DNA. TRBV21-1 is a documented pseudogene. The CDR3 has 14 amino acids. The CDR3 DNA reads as TGTGCCACACGCGATGGACAGAGCTACTACGAGCAGTACGTC. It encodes CATRDGQSYYEQYV.

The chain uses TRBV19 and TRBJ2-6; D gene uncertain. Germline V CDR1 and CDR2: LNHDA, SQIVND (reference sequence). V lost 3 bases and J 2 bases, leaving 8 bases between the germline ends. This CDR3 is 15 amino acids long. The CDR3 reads CASSIRMAGANVLTF. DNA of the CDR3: TGTGCCAGTAGTATTCGAATGGCTGGGGCCAACGTCCTGACTTTC.

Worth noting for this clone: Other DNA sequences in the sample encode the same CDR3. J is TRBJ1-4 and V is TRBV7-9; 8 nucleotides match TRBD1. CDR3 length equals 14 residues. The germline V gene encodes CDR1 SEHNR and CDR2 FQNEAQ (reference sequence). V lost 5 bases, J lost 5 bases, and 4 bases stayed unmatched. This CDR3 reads CASSPGQGNEKLFF. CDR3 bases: TGTGCCAGCAGCCCCGGACAGGGAAATGAAAAACTGTTTTTT.

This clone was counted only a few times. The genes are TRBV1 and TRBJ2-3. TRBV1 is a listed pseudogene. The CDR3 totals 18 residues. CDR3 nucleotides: TGCACCAGCAGCCAAGATAAAGGATCGGGCCCGCCGGCAGATACGCAGTATTTT. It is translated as CTSSQDKGSGPPADTQYF.

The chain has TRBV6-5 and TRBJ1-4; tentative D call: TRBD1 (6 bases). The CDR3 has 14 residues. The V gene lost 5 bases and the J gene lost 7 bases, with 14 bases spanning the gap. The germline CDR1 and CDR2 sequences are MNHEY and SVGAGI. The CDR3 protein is CASSRARGFEKLFF. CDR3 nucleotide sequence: TGTGCCAGCAGTCGTGCCAGGGGCTTTGAAAAACTGTTTTTT.

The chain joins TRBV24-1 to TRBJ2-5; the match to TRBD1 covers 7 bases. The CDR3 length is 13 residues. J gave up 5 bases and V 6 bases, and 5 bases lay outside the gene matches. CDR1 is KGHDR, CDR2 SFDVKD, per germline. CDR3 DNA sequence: TGTGCCACCAGTTTGACAGGGACCGAGACCCAGTACTTC. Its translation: CATSLTGTETQYF.

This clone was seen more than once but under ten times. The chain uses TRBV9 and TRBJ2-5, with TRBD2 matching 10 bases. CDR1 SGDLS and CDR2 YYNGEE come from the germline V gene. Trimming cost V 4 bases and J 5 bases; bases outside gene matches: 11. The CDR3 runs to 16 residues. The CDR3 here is CASSPHSGGIWETQYF. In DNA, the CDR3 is TGTGCCAGCAGCCCCCATAGCGGGGGGATTTGGGAGACCCAGTACTTC.

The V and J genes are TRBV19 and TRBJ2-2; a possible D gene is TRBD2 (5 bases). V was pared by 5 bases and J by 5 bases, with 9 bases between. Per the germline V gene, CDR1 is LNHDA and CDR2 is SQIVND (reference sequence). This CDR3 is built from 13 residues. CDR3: CASSRGNTGELFF. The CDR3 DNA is TGTGCCAGTAGTCGAGGGAATACCGGGGAGCTGTTTTTT.

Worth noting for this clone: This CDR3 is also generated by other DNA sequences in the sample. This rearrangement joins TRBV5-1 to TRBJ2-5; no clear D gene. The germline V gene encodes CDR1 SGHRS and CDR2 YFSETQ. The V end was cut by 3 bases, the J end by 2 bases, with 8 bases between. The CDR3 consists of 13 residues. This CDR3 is CASSSGFQETQYF. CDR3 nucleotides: TGCGCCAGCAGCTCCGGGTTTCAAGAGACCCAGTACTTC.

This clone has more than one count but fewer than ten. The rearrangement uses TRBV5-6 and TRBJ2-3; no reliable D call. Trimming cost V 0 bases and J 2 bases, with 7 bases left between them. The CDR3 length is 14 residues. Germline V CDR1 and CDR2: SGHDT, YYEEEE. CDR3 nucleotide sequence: TGTGCCAGCAGCTTGGTGGGGTCCACAGATACGCAGTATTTT. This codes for CASSLVGSTDTQYF.

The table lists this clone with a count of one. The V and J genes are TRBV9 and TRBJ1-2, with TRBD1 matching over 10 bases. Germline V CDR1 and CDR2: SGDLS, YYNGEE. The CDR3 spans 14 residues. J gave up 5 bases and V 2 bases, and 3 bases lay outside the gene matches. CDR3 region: CASSVGTGAYGYTF. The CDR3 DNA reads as TGTGCCAGCAGCGTCGGGACAGGGGCATATGGCTACACCTTC.

In DNA form, the CDR3 reads TGTGCCAGCTCACCAGAACAGGGTATTGGCGAAAAACTGTTTTTT. It yields the protein CASSPEQGIGEKLFF. The chain has TRBV18 and TRBJ1-4; D might be TRBD1 (6 bases). The germline V and J ends were trimmed by 2 bases and 8 bases, with 15 bases remaining between them. Per germline, CDR1 KGHSH and CDR2 LQKENI. The length of the CDR3 is 15 residues.

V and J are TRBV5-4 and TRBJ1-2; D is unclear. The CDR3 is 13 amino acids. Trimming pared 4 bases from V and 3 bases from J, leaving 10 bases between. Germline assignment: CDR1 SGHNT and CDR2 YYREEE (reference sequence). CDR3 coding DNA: TGTGCCAGCAGCCATGACGGAGACTATGGCTACACCTTC. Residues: CASSHDGDYGYTF.

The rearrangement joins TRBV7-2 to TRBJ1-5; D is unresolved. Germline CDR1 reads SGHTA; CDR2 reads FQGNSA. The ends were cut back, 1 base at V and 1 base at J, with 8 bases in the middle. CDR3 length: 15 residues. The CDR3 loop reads CASSLGRVSNQPQHF. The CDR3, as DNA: TGTGCCAGCAGCTTAGGACGGGTAAGCAATCAGCCCCAGCATTTT.